The following is a TCR beta chain sequence with its context. The antigen is undetermined. Assay used: immunoSEQ multiplex PCR; TCRdb lists only in-frame clones, some missing. Of over 7,000 clones listed, approximately 80% are singletons. The data originate from a study of neoadjuvant nivolumab and ipilimumab in lung cancer. Broader study findings: A small number of samples were TCR sequenced. Only a single major-pathologic-response sample was available for clonality analysis.

This sample comprised tumor tissue, obtained after neoadjuvant nivolumab, alone or with ipilimumab, at or shortly before surgery. This clonotype was obtained from an adult with non-small cell lung cancer.

CDR3 loop: CASSLDYAGNSPLHF. The CDR3 DNA reads as TGTGCCAGCAGTTTAGACTACGCGGGTAATTCACCCCTCCACTTT. This chain connects TRBV6-5 to TRBJ1-6; D unclear. Germline V gene data show CDR1 as MNHEY and CDR2 as SVGAGI. The length of the CDR3 is 15 residues. The germline V and J ends were trimmed by 4 bases and 6 bases, with 13 bases remaining between them.